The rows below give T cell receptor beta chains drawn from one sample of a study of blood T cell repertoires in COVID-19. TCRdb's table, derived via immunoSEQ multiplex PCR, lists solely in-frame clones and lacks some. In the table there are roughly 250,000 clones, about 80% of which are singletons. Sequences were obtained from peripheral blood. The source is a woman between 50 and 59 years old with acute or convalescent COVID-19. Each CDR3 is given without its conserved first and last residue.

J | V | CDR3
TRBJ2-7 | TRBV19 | ASNPPKGTYEQY
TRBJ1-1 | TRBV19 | ASAKGKRGGVNTEAF
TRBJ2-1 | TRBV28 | ASSLGWREWTSEQF
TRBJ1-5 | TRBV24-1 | ATSEPGTDQPQH
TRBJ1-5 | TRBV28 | ASRQGSWQPQH
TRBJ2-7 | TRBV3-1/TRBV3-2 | ASSQRFAGAYEQY
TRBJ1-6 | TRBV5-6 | ASSGDRGLAESPLH
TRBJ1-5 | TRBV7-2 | ASSKQGYSNQPQH
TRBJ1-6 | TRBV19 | ASSPGVRNSPLH
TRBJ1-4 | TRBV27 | ASSRTDATNEKLF
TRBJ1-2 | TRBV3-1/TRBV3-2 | ASSPYRGQGYT
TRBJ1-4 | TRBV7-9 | ASSLGTETKEKLF
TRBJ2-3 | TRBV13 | ASSLLQGINTQY
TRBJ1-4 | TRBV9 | ASSVALHSNEKLF
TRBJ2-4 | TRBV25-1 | ASSEWLAGVHIQY
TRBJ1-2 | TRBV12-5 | ASGLAGFGGYT